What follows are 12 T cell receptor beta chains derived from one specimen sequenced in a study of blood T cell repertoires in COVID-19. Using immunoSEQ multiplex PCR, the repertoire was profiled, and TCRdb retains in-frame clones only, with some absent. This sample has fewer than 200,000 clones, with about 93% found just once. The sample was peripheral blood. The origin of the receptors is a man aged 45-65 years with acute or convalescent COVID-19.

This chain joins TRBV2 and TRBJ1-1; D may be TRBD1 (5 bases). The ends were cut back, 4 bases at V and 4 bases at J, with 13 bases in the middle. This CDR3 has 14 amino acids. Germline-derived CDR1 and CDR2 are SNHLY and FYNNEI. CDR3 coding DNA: TGTGCCAGCAGTGGACCAGGGCGAGGCACTGAAGCTTTCTTT. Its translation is CASSGPGRGTEAFF.

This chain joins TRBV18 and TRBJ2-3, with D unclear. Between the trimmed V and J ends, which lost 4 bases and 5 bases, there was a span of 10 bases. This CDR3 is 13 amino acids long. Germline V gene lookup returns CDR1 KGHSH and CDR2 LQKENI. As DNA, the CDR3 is TGTGCCAGCTCACTCGAGGTTAGAGATACGCAGTATTTT. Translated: CASSLEVRDTQYF.

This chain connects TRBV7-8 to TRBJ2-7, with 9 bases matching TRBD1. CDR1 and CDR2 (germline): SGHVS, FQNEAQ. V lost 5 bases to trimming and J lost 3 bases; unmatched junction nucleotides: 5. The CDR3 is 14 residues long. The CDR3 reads CASSPGTGNYEQYV. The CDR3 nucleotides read TGTGCCAGCAGCCCAGGGACAGGGAACTACGAGCAGTACGTC.

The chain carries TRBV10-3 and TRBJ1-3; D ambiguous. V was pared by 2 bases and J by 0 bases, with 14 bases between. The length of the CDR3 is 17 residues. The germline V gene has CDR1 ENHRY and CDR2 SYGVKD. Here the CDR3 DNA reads TGTGCCATCAGTGAGGGAGGTATGGACCACTCTGGAAACACCATATATTTT. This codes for CAISEGGMDHSGNTIYF.

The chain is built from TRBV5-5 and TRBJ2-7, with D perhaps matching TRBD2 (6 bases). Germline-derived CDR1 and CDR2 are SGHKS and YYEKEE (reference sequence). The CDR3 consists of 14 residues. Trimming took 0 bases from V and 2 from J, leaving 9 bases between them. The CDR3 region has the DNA TGTGCCAGCAGCTTGGTTTCGGGGGCCTACGAGCAGTACGTC. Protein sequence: CASSLVSGAYEQYV.

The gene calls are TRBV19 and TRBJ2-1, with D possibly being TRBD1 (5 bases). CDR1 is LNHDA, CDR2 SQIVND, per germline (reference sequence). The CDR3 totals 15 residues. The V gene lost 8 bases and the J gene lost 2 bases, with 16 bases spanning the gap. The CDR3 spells CASEIGAGPYNEQFF. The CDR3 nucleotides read TGTGCCAGTGAGATAGGGGCAGGTCCCTACAATGAGCAGTTCTTC.

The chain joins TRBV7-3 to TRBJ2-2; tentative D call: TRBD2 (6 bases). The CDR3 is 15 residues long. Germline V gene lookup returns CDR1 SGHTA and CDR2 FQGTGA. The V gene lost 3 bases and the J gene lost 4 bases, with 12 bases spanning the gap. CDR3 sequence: CASSFLPAGTGELFF. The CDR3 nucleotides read TGTGCCAGCAGCTTCCTCCCAGCGGGCACCGGGGAGCTGTTTTTT.

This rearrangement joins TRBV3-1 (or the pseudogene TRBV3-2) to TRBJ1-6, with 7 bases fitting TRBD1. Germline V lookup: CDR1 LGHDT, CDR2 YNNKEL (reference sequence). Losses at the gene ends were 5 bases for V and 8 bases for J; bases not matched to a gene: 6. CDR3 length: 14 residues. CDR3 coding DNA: TGTGCCAGCAGCAGACAGGGAAGAGATTCACCCCTCCACTTT. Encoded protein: CASSRQGRDSPLHF.

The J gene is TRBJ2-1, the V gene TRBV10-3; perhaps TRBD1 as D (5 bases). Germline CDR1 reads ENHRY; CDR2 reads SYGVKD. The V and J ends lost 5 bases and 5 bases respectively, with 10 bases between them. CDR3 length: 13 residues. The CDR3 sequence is CAISLDRDNEQFF. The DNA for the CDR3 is TGTGCCATCAGTCTCGACAGAGACAATGAGCAGTTCTTC.

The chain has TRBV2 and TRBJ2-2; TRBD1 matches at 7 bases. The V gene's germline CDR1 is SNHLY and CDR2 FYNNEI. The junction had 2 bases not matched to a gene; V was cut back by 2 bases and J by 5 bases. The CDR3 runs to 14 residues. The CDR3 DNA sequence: TGTGCCAGCAGTGAAAGGGGACAGACCGGGGAGCTGTTTTTT. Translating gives CASSERGQTGELFF.

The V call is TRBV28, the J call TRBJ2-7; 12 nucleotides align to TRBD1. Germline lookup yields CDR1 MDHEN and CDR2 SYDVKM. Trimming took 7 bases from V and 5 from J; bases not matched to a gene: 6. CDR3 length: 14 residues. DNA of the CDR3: TGTGCCAGCAAAAGTGGGACAGGGGGCAACGAGCAGTACGTC. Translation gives CASKSGTGGNEQYV.

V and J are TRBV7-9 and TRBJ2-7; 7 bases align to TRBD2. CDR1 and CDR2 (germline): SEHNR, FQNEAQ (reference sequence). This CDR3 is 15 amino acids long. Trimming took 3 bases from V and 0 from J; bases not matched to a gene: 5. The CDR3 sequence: CASSFDGGSSYEQYV. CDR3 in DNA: TGTGCCAGCAGCTTCGACGGGGGGAGCTCCTACGAGCAGTACGTC.